This is a list of T cell receptor beta chains from one sample in a study of blood T cell repertoires in COVID-19. The assay was immunoSEQ multiplex PCR, and TCRdb's table has in-frame clones only and misses some. The table includes over 250,000 clones, roughly 86% detected once. Sequences were obtained from peripheral blood. The source of these receptors is a man between 35 and 55 years old who had recovered from COVID-19. Each CDR3 is given with its conserved first and last residue. A D gene is named only where the DNA matches it firmly. Where a row states a size, it is once, few, many or the class of an expanded clone; other rows omit it.

length | size | J | V | D | CDR3 | DNA
16 | - | TRBJ2-7 | TRBV7-2 | TRBD2 | CASSTSSGGLSYEQYF | TGTGCCAGCAGCACGAGTAGCGGGGGGCTCTCCTACGAGCAGTACTTC
13 | - | TRBJ2-1 | TRBV7-2 | TRBD1 | CASSLDRQGFKFF | TGTGCCAGCAGCTTAGACCGACAGGGTTTCAAGTTCTTC
14 | - | TRBJ2-7 | TRBV9 | - | CASSVALSSYEQYF | TGTGCCAGCAGCGTAGCCCTGAGCTCCTACGAGCAGTACTTC
13 | - | TRBJ2-1 | TRBV4-3 | - | CASSQDWPGEQFF | TGCGCCAGCAGCCAAGATTGGCCCGGGGAGCAGTTCTTC
16 | - | TRBJ2-7 | TRBV4-2 | TRBD2 | CASSQDASGRYYEQYF | TGTGCCAGCAGCCAAGATGCTAGCGGGAGGTACTACGAGCAGTACTTC
16 | - | TRBJ1-2 | TRBV5-1 | - | CASSLGRQSGDYGYTF | TGCGCCAGCAGCTTGGGTAGACAGTCGGGAGACTATGGCTACACCTTC
15 | - | TRBJ2-5 | TRBV2 | - | CATLLVNLFQETQYF | TGTGCCACTCTCCTCGTTAATCTTTTCCAAGAGACCCAGTACTTC
16 | once | TRBJ2-2 | TRBV7-9 | - | CASTLKGKSNTGELFF | TGTGCCAGCACCCTTAAGGGGAAGTCGAACACCGGGGAGCTGTTTTTT
13 | - | TRBJ1-4 | TRBV10-3 | - | CAVQGGVKEKLFF | TGTGCCGTCCAGGGAGGGGTAAAGGAAAAACTGTTTTTT
17 | - | TRBJ2-3 | TRBV7-9 | TRBD2 | CASSLDVLATSTDTQYF | TGTGCCAGCAGCTTAGACGTACTAGCGACTAGCACAGATACGCAGTATTTT
14 | - | TRBJ2-7 | TRBV27 | TRBD1 | CASSRDRGPYEQYF | TGTGCCAGCAGCCGTGACAGGGGGCCCTACGAGCAGTACTTC
16 | - | TRBJ2-1 | TRBV10-1 | TRBD2 | CASRWKGTSGSDEQFF | TGCGCCAGCAGGTGGAAAGGGACTAGCGGGAGTGATGAGCAGTTCTTC
15 | - | TRBJ2-3 | TRBV5-8 | TRBD2 | CASSLRAGVTDTQYF | TGTGCCAGCAGCTTGAGAGCGGGGGTAACAGATACGCAGTATTTT
14 | once | TRBJ1-2 | TRBV19 | - | CASSFRKDSRGHTF | TGTGCCAGTAGTTTCCGTAAGGACTCTCGAGGGCACACCTTC
16 | - | TRBJ2-7 | TRBV18 | TRBD1 | CASSPPAGTGLYEQYF | TGTGCCAGCTCACCGCCAGCCGGGACAGGGTTGTACGAGCAGTACTTC
14 | - | TRBJ2-3 | TRBV2 | TRBD2 | CAITSGPITDTQYF | TGTGCCATCACTAGCGGGCCAATCACAGATACGCAGTATTTT
14 | once | TRBJ1-6 | TRBV6-5 | - | CASSYSSAASPLHF | TGTGCCAGCAGTTACTCCTCTGCGGCATCACCCCTCCACTTT
16 | - | TRBJ1-1 | TRBV7-2 | - | CASSSVGQARSTEAFF | TGTGCCAGCAGCTCTGTGGGGCAGGCGCGCAGCACTGAAGCTTTCTTT
13 | - | TRBJ1-4 | TRBV7-9 | TRBD1 | CASTGQTNEKLFF | TGTGCCAGCACGGGACAGACTAATGAAAAACTGTTTTTT
16 | - | TRBJ1-3 | TRBV5-8 | TRBD1 | CASSLGDRGSGNTIYF | TGTGCCAGCAGCCTAGGGGACAGGGGCTCTGGAAACACCATATATTTT
17 | - | TRBJ2-1 | TRBV5-6 | - | CASSLAGDLWVGNEQFF | TGTGCCAGCAGCTTGGCCGGGGATCTGTGGGTCGGCAATGAGCAGTTCTTC
17 | - | TRBJ2-1 | TRBV7-9 | TRBD2 | CASSPGWASGSYNEQFF | TGTGCCAGCAGCCCCGGTTGGGCTAGCGGGTCTTACAATGAGCAGTTCTTC
15 | once | TRBJ2-2 | TRBV9 | - | CASSPDYWRGGELFF | TGTGCCAGCAGCCCCGACTATTGGCGGGGCGGGGAGCTGTTTTTT
15 | - | TRBJ2-5 | TRBV5-1 | TRBD2 | CASSSSVGGGETQYF | TGCGCCAGCAGCTCGTCGGTGGGGGGAGGGGAGACCCAGTACTTC
14 | - | TRBJ2-3 | TRBV10-3 | TRBD2 | CAISLAGATDTQYF | TGTGCCATCAGTTTAGCGGGGGCCACAGATACGCAGTATTTT
13 | - | TRBJ2-2 | TRBV28 | - | CASSPPGAGELFF | TGTGCCAGCAGTCCGCCGGGGGCCGGGGAGCTGTTTTTT
14 | once | TRBJ2-7 | TRBV13 | TRBD1 | CASSQGQGGYEQYF | TGTGCCAGCAGCCAGGGACAGGGGGGGTACGAGCAGTACTTC
11 | - | TRBJ1-3 | TRBV12-3/TRBV12-4 | - | CASRLRNTIYF | TGTGCCAGCAGGCTAAGAAACACCATATATTTT
14 | once | TRBJ1-2 | TRBV19 | - | CASSNGQGPYGYTF | TGTGCCAGTAGTAACGGTCAGGGTCCCTATGGCTACACCTTC
14 | - | TRBJ2-7 | TRBV13 | - | CASSRGPGSYEQYF | TGTGCCAGCAGCCGAGGGCCTGGCTCCTACGAGCAGTACTTC
13 | - | TRBJ1-2 | TRBV9 | - | CANSGGGSGGYTF | TGTGCCAATTCGGGCGGGGGCTCTGGGGGCTACACCTTC
13 | - | TRBJ2-5 | TRBV29-1 | - | CSAPHCTQETQYF | TGCAGCGCTCCCCACTGTACCCAAGAGACCCAGTACTTC
14 | - | TRBJ1-2 | TRBV5-1 | TRBD1 | CASSSGQGHYGYTF | TGCGCCAGCAGCTCCGGACAGGGCCACTATGGCTACACCTTC
15 | - | TRBJ2-7 | TRBV10-2 | - | CATERHRDTPYEQYF | TGCGCCACCGAACGACACCGGGACACCCCCTACGAGCAGTACTTC